Listed below are T cell receptor beta chains from one sample, sequenced in a study of T cells in narcolepsy. Profiling relied on immunoSEQ multiplex PCR, and the TCRdb table lists in-frame clones only, not all of them. The sample records fewer than 40,000 clones, more than 75% being singletons. The sequenced sample was memory (CD45RA-) CD4+ T cells from blood. These receptors came from a human donor in good health. The CDR3 runs from the conserved cysteine through the conserved F or W. The order of the fields is J gene, D gene, clone size, V gene, CDR3 DNA, CDR3 protein. A D gene is named only where the DNA matches it firmly. A clone size is listed for some rows: how often the clone was seen (once, few, many), or a class if it is expanded.

TRBJ1-2 - - TRBV6-5 TGTGCCAGCAGTCCCCTGGGTCAGATCTATGGCTACACCTTC CASSPLGQIYGYTF
TRBJ2-3 - - TRBV4-1 TGCGCCAGCAGCCAAGTTGCGGCAGATACGCAGTATTTT CASSQVAADTQYF
TRBJ1-3 - - TRBV28 TGTGCCAGCAGTACCTACCGCGACTCTGGAAACACCATATATTTT CASSTYRDSGNTIYF
TRBJ2-1 - once TRBV6-1 TGTGCCAGCGAGGGGGGGGCGGTAAATGAGCAGTTCTTC CASEGGAVNEQFF
TRBJ2-1 TRBD2 - TRBV29-1 TGCAGCGTTGAGTCTAGCGGGAGGGCCCTCGGGCAGTTCTTC CSVESSGRALGQFF
TRBJ2-1 TRBD2 - TRBV7-2 TGTGCCAGCAGCTCAGGACTAGTTAGGAATGAGCAGTTCTTC CASSSGLVRNEQFF
TRBJ1-2 - - TRBV5-1 TGCGCCAGCAGCTTGACAGGGAATGGGGACTATGGCTACACCTTC CASSLTGNGDYGYTF
TRBJ1-2 TRBD1 - TRBV5-6 TGTGCCAGCAGCAGCGGACAGGCACCTGCCTGGGGCTACACCTTC CASSSGQAPAWGYTF
TRBJ2-2 TRBD2 - TRBV10-2 TGCGCCACCAAACCCGGGACTAGTTTAAGCCCCGGGGAGCTGTTTTTT CATKPGTSLSPGELFF
TRBJ2-3 - - TRBV28 TGTGCCAGCAGTTTGAGGGATACGCAGTATTTT CASSLRDTQYF
TRBJ1-5 TRBD1 - TRBV6-5 TGTGCCAGCAGTGAGGGACAGGCAAATCAGCCCCAGCATTTT CASSEGQANQPQHF
TRBJ1-2 - - TRBV5-4 TGTGCCAGCAGCTTACAGGGCCCCTATGGCTACACCTTC CASSLQGPYGYTF
TRBJ1-1 - - TRBV19 TGTGCCAGTAGTTCCGTTAAGCCCGGGTTAGCTGAAGCTTTCTTT CASSSVKPGLAEAFF
TRBJ1-1 TRBD1 few TRBV6-1 TGTGCCAGCAGTGAAGGTGGCAGGGGGCACATGAACACTGAAGCTTTCTTT CASSEGGRGHMNTEAFF
TRBJ2-3 TRBD2 - TRBV15 TGTGCCACCAGCAGAGCTCTTGGGACTAGCGGGGGAAGGAGCACAGATACGCAGTATTTT CATSRALGTSGGRSTDTQYF
TRBJ2-7 - - TRBV5-1 TGCGCCAGCAGCGGAAAGCTAGCGAGCTCCTACGAGCAGTACTTC CASSGKLASSYEQYF
TRBJ2-5 TRBD1 - TRBV5-1 TGCGCCAGCAGCTCGACAGGGGAGGTGTGGGAGACCCAGTACTTC CASSSTGEVWETQYF
TRBJ2-7 - - TRBV5-6 TGTGCCAGCAGCCCGCCGGGGGGCGCCCAAAACGAGCAGTACTTC CASSPPGGAQNEQYF
TRBJ2-5 TRBD2 - TRBV19 TGTGCCAGTAGTATAGACAGCGGGGGGTTTACCCGGTGGGAGACCCAGTACTTC CASSIDSGGFTRWETQYF
TRBJ1-1 - once TRBV6-6 TGTGCCAGCAGGATGGGGACGGAGGGCGAGGCTTTCTTT CASRMGTEGEAFF
TRBJ2-6 - - TRBV6-1 TGTGCCAGCAGTGCGTATATTTCGACAGGGGCCAACGTCCTGACTTTC CASSAYISTGANVLTF
TRBJ2-5 TRBD1 - TRBV4-2 TGTGCCAGCAGCCATTCTACGACCGGGACAGGGGTAGAGACCCAGTACTTC CASSHSTTGTGVETQYF
TRBJ2-4 - - TRBV2 TGTGCCAGCAGTGTTGACAGAAACATTCAGTACTTC CASSVDRNIQYF
TRBJ1-1 - - TRBV20-1 TGCAGTGCGATCGGGACCTCTGAAGCTTTCTTT CSAIGTSEAFF
TRBJ1-1 - - TRBV27 TGTGCCAGCAGTTCCCCTAGAGGGTATGGTTCGAACACTGAAGCTTTCTTT CASSSPRGYGSNTEAFF
TRBJ1-1 - - TRBV7-2 TGTGCCAGCAGCGTCCGGGGACCGCCGAACACTGAAGCTTTCTTT CASSVRGPPNTEAFF
TRBJ2-7 - - TRBV25-1 TGTGCCAGCATCGTTATGGGGCCAAAGAACGAGCAGTACTTC CASIVMGPKNEQYF
TRBJ2-7 - - TRBV5-1 TGCGCCAGCAGCTTGGGGGTTGGAAGATACGAGCAGTACTTC CASSLGVGRYEQYF
TRBJ2-5 - - TRBV5-4 TGTGCCAGCAGCTTGGTCGGATTCGGAGAGACCCAGTACTTC CASSLVGFGETQYF
TRBJ1-1 - once TRBV7-9 TGTGCCAGCAGCTTAGTCCGACAGCTTAACACTGAAGCTTTCTTT CASSLVRQLNTEAFF
TRBJ2-1 TRBD1 - TRBV7-9 TGTGCCAGCAGCCCAAGGGGGACAGCATCCAATGAGCAGTTCTTC CASSPRGTASNEQFF
TRBJ1-2 - - TRBV10-3 TGTGCCATCAGTGAGCCGTCACGAGGGGGAGGCACCTTC CAISEPSRGGGTF
TRBJ2-7 - - TRBV11-2 TGTGCCAGCAGCTTCGGCACTAGCTACTACGAGCAGTACTTC CASSFGTSYYEQYF
TRBJ1-3 - - TRBV2 TGTGCCAGCAGTGACGGGGGTACTTCTGGAAACACCATATATTTT CASSDGGTSGNTIYF
TRBJ2-4 TRBD2 once TRBV6-1 TGTGCCAGCATCGCAGCGGGAGGTAAAAACATTCAGTACTTC CASIAAGGKNIQYF
TRBJ1-4 - - TRBV28 TGTGCCAGCTCAAAAGGGGTTTCGGGGAATGAAAAACTGTTTTTT CASSKGVSGNEKLFF
TRBJ2-1 - - TRBV5-1 TGCGCCAGCAGCTTGGAATCGGGCGGCTACAATGAGCAGTTCTTC CASSLESGGYNEQFF
TRBJ1-1 - - TRBV30 TGTGCCTGGAGTAGTTGGGGAACTGAAGCTTTCTTT CAWSSWGTEAFF
TRBJ1-1 TRBD1 - TRBV5-1 TGCGCCAGCAGCTCGGGACAGATGAACGCTGAAGCTTTCTTT CASSSGQMNAEAFF
TRBJ1-1 TRBD1 - TRBV6-6 TGTGCCAGCAGTTACGGGGACAGGAACACTGAAGCTTTCTTT CASSYGDRNTEAFF
TRBJ2-1 TRBD2 - TRBV6-5 TGTGCCAGCAGTTACGGGGGACTAGCGGGAGGTCATGAGCAGTTCTTC CASSYGGLAGGHEQFF
TRBJ2-6 - - TRBV27 TGTGCCAGCAGTAATAGGGAAGGGGATCCCCTTCGACGGGCCAACGTCCTGACTTTC CASSNREGDPLRRANVLTF
TRBJ2-1 TRBD2 - TRBV29-1 TGCAGCGCTACTACTAGCGGGAGTATCTATGAGCAGTTCTTC CSATTSGSIYEQFF
TRBJ2-3 - - TRBV19 TGTGCCAGTAGTATATCCGTTGGCACAGATACGCAGTATTTT CASSISVGTDTQYF
TRBJ2-7 - - TRBV10-2 TGCGCCAGCGCCGAGGGCCTCTTCTCCTACGAGCAGTACTTC CASAEGLFSYEQYF
TRBJ2-1 TRBD2 once TRBV7-8 TGTGCCAGCAGCTGGCCTAGCGGGAGGGCCGACAATGAGCAGTTCTTC CASSWPSGRADNEQFF
TRBJ1-3 TRBD1 - TRBV6-9 TGTGCCAGCAGGGGGGACAGGGGGAGTGGAAACACCATATATTTT CASRGDRGSGNTIYF
TRBJ2-3 TRBD2 - TRBV5-1 TGCGCCAGCAGCTTCTTCGTAGCGGGAGGGCCAAGGAGCACAGATACGCAGTATTTT CASSFFVAGGPRSTDTQYF
TRBJ2-3 TRBD1 - TRBV7-2 TGTGCCAGCAGCCAGGGACAGGGATCAGATACGCAGTATTTT CASSQGQGSDTQYF
TRBJ1-1 - - TRBV10-2 TGCGCCAGCAGTGAGGGGGGGCACGCTGAAGCTTTCTTT CASSEGGHAEAFF
TRBJ2-7 - - TRBV2 TGTGCCAGCAGTTCAGGACAGCAACTACGGCAGTACTTC CASSSGQQLRQYF
TRBJ2-6 TRBD2 few TRBV9 TGTGCCAGCAGCGTAGGCGGGGGAGCTGGGGCCAACGTCCTGACTTTC CASSVGGGAGANVLTF
TRBJ2-7 - - TRBV7-2 TGTGCCAGCAGCCGACAGTCCTCCTACGAGCAGTACTTC CASSRQSSYEQYF